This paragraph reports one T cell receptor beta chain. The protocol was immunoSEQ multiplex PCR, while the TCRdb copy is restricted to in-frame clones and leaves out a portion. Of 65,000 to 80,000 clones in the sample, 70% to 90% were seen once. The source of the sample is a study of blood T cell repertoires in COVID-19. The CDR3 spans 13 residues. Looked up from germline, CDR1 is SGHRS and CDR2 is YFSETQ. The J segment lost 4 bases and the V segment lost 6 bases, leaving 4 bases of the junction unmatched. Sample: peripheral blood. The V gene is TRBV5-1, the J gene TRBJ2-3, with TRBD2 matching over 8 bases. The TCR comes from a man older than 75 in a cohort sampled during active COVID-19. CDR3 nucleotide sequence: TGCGCCAGCATGGGGACTAGTGCAGATACGCAGTATTTT. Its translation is CASMGTSADTQYF. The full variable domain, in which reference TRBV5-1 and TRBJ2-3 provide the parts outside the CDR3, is KAGVTQTPRYLIKTRGQQVTLSCSPISGHRSVSWYQQTPGQGLQFLFEYFSETQRNKGNFPGRFSGRQFSNSRSEMNVSTLELGDSALYLCASMGTSADTQYFGPGTRLTVL.